This TCR beta chain came from a study of CD8 T cells in Susac syndrome. Study background: At blood draw, Susac syndrome patients were therapy-naive, on corticosteroids, or on intravenous immunoglobulin alone. Overall study results and limits: Susac-specific public clones were found in total CD8+ and CD8+ TEMRA repertoires, numbering under 20 and five, respectively. It was acknowledged in the study that the number of individuals who were included in its TCR sequencing and HLA analysis was relatively small.

As to this clonotype: The antigen is unknown.

Random hexamers were used to reverse transcribe about 0.5 to 1 ug of RNA. TCRdb used MiXCR to reprocess the immunoSEQ multiplex PCR reads, holding one entry per CDR3 protein. The sample contains approximately 100,000 distinct CDR3 sequences, 94% of which appear only once. Sequencing was done on a sample of CD8+ T cells from PBMCs. This receptor was identified in a human donor with Susac syndrome.

CDR3 sequence: CSVDGWAGRPYEQYF. In nucleotides, the CDR3 is TGCAGCGTTGACGGTTGGGCAGGACGCCCCTACGAGCAGTACTTC. This chain joins TRBV29-1 and TRBJ2-7, with unresolved D. CDR3 length: 15 residues. Trimming cost V 3 bases and J 2 bases, with 17 bases left between them. The germline V gene has CDR1 SQVTM and CDR2 ANQGSEA.